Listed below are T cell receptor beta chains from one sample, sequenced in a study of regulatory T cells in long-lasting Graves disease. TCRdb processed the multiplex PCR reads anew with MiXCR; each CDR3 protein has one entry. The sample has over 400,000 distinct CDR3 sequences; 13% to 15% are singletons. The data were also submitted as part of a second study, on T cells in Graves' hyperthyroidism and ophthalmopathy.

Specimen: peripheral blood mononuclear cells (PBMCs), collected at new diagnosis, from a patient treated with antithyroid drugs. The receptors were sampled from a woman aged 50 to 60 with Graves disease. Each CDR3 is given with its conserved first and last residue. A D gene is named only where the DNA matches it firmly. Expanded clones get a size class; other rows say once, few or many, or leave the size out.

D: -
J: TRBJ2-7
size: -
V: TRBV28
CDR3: CAGSLPKQTYEQYF
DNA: TGTGCCGGCAGTCTGCCGAAGCAGACCTACGAGCAGTACTTC

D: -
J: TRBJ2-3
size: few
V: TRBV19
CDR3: CASSLVLTGLDTQYF
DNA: TGTGCCAGTAGCCTGGTTTTGACGGGTCTTGATACGCAGTATTTT

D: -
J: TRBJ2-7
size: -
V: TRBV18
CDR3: CASSPTDGSYEQYF
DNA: TGTGCCAGCTCACCTACGGACGGATCCTACGAGCAGTACTTC

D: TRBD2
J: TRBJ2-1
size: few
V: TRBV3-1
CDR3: CASSPFGRNEQFF
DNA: TGTGCCAGCAGCCCCTTCGGGAGGAATGAGCAGTTCTTC

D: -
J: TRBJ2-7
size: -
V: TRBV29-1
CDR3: CSASTGSYEQYF
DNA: TGCAGCGCCTCGACAGGCTCCTACGAGCAGTACTTC

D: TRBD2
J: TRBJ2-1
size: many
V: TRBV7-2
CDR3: CASSGWTSGSHEQFF
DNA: TGTGCCAGCAGCGGGTGGACTAGCGGGAGCCATGAGCAGTTCTTC

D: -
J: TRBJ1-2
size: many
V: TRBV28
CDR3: CASSTDPRTDGYTF
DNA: TGTGCCAGCAGTACCGATCCAAGGACGGATGGCTACACCTTC

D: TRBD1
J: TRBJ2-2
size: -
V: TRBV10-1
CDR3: CASSESMGQGANTGELLF
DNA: TGCGCCAGCAGTGAGTCGATGGGACAGGGGGCGAACACCGGGGAGCTGCTTTTT

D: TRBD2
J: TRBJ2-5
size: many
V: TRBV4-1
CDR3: CASSQPGGQPVETQYF
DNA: TGCGCCAGCAGCCAACCGGGAGGGCAGCCAGTTGAGACCCAGTACTTC

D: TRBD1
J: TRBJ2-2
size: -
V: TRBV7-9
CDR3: CASSLAHRDRGHTGELFF
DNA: TGTGCCAGCAGCTTAGCGCACAGGGACAGGGGGCACACCGGGGAGCTGTTTTTT

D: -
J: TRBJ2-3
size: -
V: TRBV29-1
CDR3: CGVDPGVTDTQYF
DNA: TGCGGCGTTGATCCGGGAGTTACAGATACGCAGTATTTT

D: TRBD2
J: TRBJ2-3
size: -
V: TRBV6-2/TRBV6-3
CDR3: CASSPPLAGVDTQYF
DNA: TGTGCCAGCAGTCCACCCTTAGCGGGAGTGGATACGCAGTATTTT

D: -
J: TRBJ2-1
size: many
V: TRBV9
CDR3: CASSVAGFPYNEQFF
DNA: TGTGCCAGCAGCGTAGCCGGGTTTCCTTACAATGAGCAGTTCTTC

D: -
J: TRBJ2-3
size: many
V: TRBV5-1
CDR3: CASSLAGTDTQYF
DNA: TGTGCCAGCAGCTTAGCTGGCACAGATACGCAGTATTTT

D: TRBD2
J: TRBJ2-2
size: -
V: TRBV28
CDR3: CASSKGLVGSGELFF
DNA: TGTGCCAGCAGCAAGGGACTAGTAGGCTCCGGGGAGCTGTTTTTT

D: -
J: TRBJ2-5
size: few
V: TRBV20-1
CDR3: CSARIGQSQETQYF
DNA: TGCAGTGCTAGAATTGGCCAGTCACAAGAGACCCAGTACTTC

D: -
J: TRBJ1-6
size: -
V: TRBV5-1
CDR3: CASSLTENSPLHF
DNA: TGCGCCAGCAGCTTGACAGAGAATTCACCCCTCCACTTT